These 6 T cell receptor beta chains originate from one sample sequenced in a study of beta chain features in type 1 diabetes. cDNA synthesis used the whole RNA isolate, giving expressed TCRB sequences. Using immunoSEQ multiplex PCR, the repertoire was profiled, and TCRdb retains in-frame clones only, with some absent. The sample consists of around 190,000 clones, about 13% of them appearing once. Specimen: central memory CD4+ T cells from blood. These TCRs come from a woman under 30 in good health.

This clone was seen only a few times. The gene calls are TRBV9 and TRBJ2-3; 14 nucleotides align to TRBD2. V dropped 2 bases and J dropped 4; count of bases not matched to a gene: 3. Germline V gives CDR1 SGDLS, CDR2 YYNGEE. The CDR3 spans 16 residues. The CDR3 loop reads CASSVGLAGGADTQYF. The DNA of the CDR3 is TGTGCCAGCAGCGTCGGACTAGCGGGAGGTGCAGATACGCAGTATTTT.

The rearrangement uses TRBV30 and TRBJ2-5; 7 nucleotides match TRBD2. V trimming: 8 bases; J trimming: 5 bases; junction bases outside the gene matches: 11. The CDR3 has 13 amino acids. Germline CDR1 reads GTSNPN; CDR2 reads SVGIG (reference sequence). The CDR3 nucleotides read TGTGCCCGGAAGGGGCTAGCGGTGGAGACCCAGTACTTC. Amino acid sequence: CARKGLAVETQYF.

This chain uses TRBV7-9 with TRBJ2-1; 7 nucleotides line up with TRBD1. From germline, CDR1 is SEHNR and CDR2 FQNEAQ (reference sequence). The CDR3 loop spans 16 amino acids. V gave up 1 base and J gave up 4 bases; unmatched junction bases: 7. This chain's CDR3 is CASSLVGTAFYNEQFF. The CDR3 DNA reads TGTGCCAGCAGCTTAGTGGGGACAGCCTTTTACAATGAGCAGTTCTTC.

The chain employs TRBV30 and TRBJ1-1; 8 positions match TRBD1. Germline lookup yields CDR1 GTSNPN and CDR2 SVGIG (reference sequence). This CDR3 has 13 amino acids. With 5 bases clipped from V and 4 bases from J, the junction kept 6 bases outside the gene matches. The CDR3 region is CAWELTGATEAFF. The CDR3, as DNA: TGTGCCTGGGAATTGACAGGGGCCACTGAAGCTTTCTTT.

In its sample, this clone was seen a few times. The chain links TRBV5-1 to TRBJ2-2; 7 nucleotides agree with TRBD1. Trimming took 3 bases from V and 5 from J; bases not matched to a gene: 10. Germline CDR1 SGHRS, CDR2 YFSETQ. The CDR3 has 16 residues. The CDR3 nucleotides are TGCGCCAGCAGCTCAGCGAATGGACAGGTTACCGGGGAGCTGTTTTTT. Translated: CASSSANGQVTGELFF.

This clone has only a few counts. The chain couples TRBV5-6 to TRBJ2-7; no reliable D call. Germline CDR1 is SGHDT and CDR2 is YYEEEE. V lost 5 bases and J 0 bases, leaving 6 bases between the germline ends. This CDR3 spans 12 amino acids. The CDR3 here is CASRYNSYEQYF. In DNA, the CDR3 is TGTGCCAGCAGATACAACTCCTACGAGCAGTACTTC.